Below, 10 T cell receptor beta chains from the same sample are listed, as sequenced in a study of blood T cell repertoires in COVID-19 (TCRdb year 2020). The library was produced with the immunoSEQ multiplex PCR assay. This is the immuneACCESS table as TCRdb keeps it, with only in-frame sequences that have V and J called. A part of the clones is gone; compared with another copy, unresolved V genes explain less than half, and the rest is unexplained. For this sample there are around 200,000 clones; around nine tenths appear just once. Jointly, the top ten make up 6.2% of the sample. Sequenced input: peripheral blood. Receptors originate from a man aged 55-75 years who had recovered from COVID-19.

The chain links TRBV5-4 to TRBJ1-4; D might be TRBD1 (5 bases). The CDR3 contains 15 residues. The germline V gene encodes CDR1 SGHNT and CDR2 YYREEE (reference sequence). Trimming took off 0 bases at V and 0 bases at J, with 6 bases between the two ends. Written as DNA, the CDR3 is TGTGCCAGCAGCTTGGGGGGGGCAACTAATGAAAAACTGTTTTTT. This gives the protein CASSLGGATNEKLFF.

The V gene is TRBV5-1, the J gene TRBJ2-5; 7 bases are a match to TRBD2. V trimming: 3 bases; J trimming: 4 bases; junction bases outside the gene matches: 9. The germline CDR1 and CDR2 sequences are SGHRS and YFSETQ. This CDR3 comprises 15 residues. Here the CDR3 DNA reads TGCGCCAGCAGCTCCGGCGGGAGACTGGGAGAGACCCAGTACTTC. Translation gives CASSSGGRLGETQYF.

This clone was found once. The CDR3 sequence is CAWKVKGGIPRGYTF. The CDR3 nucleotides are TGTGCCTGGAAGGTGAAGGGAGGTATCCCTAGGGGCTACACCTTC. The rearrangement joins TRBV30 to TRBJ1-2; no clear D. CDR1 is GTSNPN, CDR2 SVGIG, per germline (reference sequence). CDR3 length: 15 residues. Trimming took 4 bases from V and 8 from J, leaving 23 bases between them. Full variable domain (missing parts from reference TRBV30 and TRBJ1-2): SQTIHQWPATLVQPVGSPLSLECTVEGTSNPNLYWYRQAAGRGLQLLFYSVGIGQISSEVPQNLSASRPQDRQFILSSKKLLLSDSGFYLCAWKVKGGIPRGYTFGSGTRLTVV.

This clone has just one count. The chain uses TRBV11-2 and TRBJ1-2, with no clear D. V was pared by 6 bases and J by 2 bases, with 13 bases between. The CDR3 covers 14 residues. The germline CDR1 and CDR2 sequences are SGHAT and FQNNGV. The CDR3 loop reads CASRWSNANYGYTF. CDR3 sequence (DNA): TGTGCCAGCAGGTGGTCTAACGCCAACTATGGCTACACCTTC.

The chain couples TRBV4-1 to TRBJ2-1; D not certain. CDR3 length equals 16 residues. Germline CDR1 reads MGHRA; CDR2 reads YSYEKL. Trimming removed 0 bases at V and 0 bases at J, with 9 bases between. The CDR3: CASSQETAVSYNEQFF. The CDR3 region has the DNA TGCGCCAGCAGCCAAGAAACGGCGGTCTCCTACAATGAGCAGTTCTTC.

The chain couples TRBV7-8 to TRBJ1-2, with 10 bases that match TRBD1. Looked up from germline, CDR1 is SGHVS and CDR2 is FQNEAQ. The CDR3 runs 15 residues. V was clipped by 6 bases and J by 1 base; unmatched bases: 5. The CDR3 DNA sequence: TGTGCCAGCAGGACGACAGGGGGCGGTAACTATGGCTACACCTTC. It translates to CASRTTGGGNYGYTF.

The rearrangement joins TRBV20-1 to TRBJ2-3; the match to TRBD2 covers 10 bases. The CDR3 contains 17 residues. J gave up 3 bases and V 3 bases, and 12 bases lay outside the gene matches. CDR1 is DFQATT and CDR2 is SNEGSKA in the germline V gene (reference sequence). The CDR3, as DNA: TGCAGTGCTAGTGCTGGTCGTCTAGCGGGAGTAACAGATACGCAGTATTTT. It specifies CSASAGRLAGVTDTQYF.

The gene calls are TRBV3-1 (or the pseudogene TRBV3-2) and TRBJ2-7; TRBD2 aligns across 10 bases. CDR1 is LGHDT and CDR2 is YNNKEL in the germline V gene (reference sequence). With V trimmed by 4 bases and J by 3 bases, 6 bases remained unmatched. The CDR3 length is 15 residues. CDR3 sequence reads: CASSRGLAEGYEQYF. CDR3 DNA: TGTGCCAGCAGCCGCGGACTAGCGGAGGGCTACGAGCAGTACTTC.

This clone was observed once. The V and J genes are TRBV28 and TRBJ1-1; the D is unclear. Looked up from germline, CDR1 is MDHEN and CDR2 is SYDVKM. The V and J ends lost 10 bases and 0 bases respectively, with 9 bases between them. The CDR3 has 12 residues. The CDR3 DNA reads TGTGCCACCGGAGGGTTGAACACTGAAGCTTTCTTT. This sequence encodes CATGGLNTEAFF. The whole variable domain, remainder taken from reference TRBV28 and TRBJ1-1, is DVKVTQSSRYLVKRTGEKVFLECVQDMDHENMFWYRQDPGLGLRLIYFSYDVKMKEKGDIPEGYSVSREKKERFSLILESASTNQTSMYLCATGGLNTEAFFGQGTRLTVV.

CDR3 DNA: TGCGCCAGCAGCCAATCCAGACAGGGTTCCTCTGGGGCCAACGTCCTGACTTTC. It encodes CASSQSRQGSSGANVLTF. The chain has TRBV4-1 and TRBJ2-6; 7 positions match TRBD1. The CDR3 is 18 residues long. The germline gives CDR1 MGHRA, CDR2 YSYEKL. V lost 2 bases and J lost 0; bases outside the gene matches: 7.